What follows are 17 T cell receptor beta chains derived from one specimen sequenced in a study of OX40 agonist ivuxolimab in advanced cancers. The library came from the immunoSEQ multiplex PCR assay. The clones in this table, taken by TCRdb from immuneACCESS, are in-frame only. Not every clone is retained; where verified, under half of the shortfall comes from an unresolved V gene, and the cause of the rest is unknown. The table for this sample lists roughly 77,000 clones; approximately 84% of them were counted only once. The ten largest make up 0.5% to 0.65% of the sample. Source: CD4+ or CD8+ T cells sorted from blood, taken in a trial of the OX40 agonist ivuxolimab. The receptors come from an adult with an advanced solid tumor such as melanoma, head and neck, liver or kidney cancer.

V gene TRBV28 combines with J gene TRBJ1-1; D is unclear. Looked up from germline, CDR1 is MDHEN and CDR2 is SYDVKM. V lost 6 bases, J lost 3 bases, and 8 bases lay in between. The CDR3 extends over 12 amino acids. CDR3 in amino acids: CASRGSHTEAFF. For the CDR3, the DNA is TGTGCCAGCAGGGGGAGTCACACTGAAGCTTTCTTT.

This chain links TRBV5-4 with TRBJ1-1; D gene unclear. In germline, CDR1 is SGHNT, CDR2 YYREEE (reference sequence). Trimming pared 4 bases from V and 4 bases from J, leaving 17 bases between. The CDR3 has 15 amino acids. CDR3 DNA: TGTGCCAGCAGCCACGACCAAATCAGAGCCACTGAAGCTTTCTTT. This encodes CASSHDQIRATEAFF.

The chain recombines TRBV6-1 with TRBJ1-4, with D possibly TRBD1 on 5 matching bases. CDR1 MNHNS and CDR2 SASEGT come from the germline V gene. Trimming left V 3 bases short and J 8 bases short, with 13 bases between. This CDR3 region has 14 residues. The CDR3 loop is CASSERGRREKLFF. The CDR3 DNA reads TGTGCCAGCAGTGAGAGGGGTAGAAGAGAAAAACTGTTTTTT.

The rearrangement links TRBV5-1 to TRBJ2-1; possibly TRBD1 for D (7 bases). This CDR3 region has 15 residues. V lost 0 bases and J lost 6, with 13 bases in between. Germline V gene sequence: CDR1 SGHRS, CDR2 YFSETQ. Here the CDR3 DNA reads TGCGCCAGCAGCTTGGTGGCAGGGGGGAGCAATGAGCAGTTCTTC. Protein product: CASSLVAGGSNEQFF.

The CDR3 coding sequence is TGTGCCAGTAGTATAATGTTACAGCAGCTGGGCTACACCTTC. Translating it yields CASSIMLQQLGYTF. The genes are TRBV19 and TRBJ1-2; D unclear. Trimming pared 2 bases from V and 8 bases from J, leaving 15 bases between. The CDR3 has 14 residues. Germline CDR1 LNHDA, CDR2 SQIVND (reference sequence). Full variable domain (outside the CDR3, taken from reference TRBV19 and TRBJ1-2): DGGITQSPKYLFRKEGQNVTLSCEQNLNHDAMYWYRQDPGQGLRLIYYSQIVNDFQKGDIAEGYSVSREKKESFPLTVTSAQKNPTAFYLCASSIMLQQLGYTFGSGTRLTVV.

The chain is built from TRBV7-9 and TRBJ2-6; D remains unclear. Germline CDR1 and CDR2: SEHNR and FQNEAQ (reference sequence). With 5 bases removed from V and 0 bases from J, the gap between germline ends came to 8 bases. The CDR3 is 15 residues long. The CDR3 DNA follows: TGTGCCAGCAGCCAACCGAGCTCTGGGGCCAACGTCCTGACTTTC. Translating gives CASSQPSSGANVLTF.

V gene TRBV6-1 combines with J gene TRBJ2-6; 9 nucleotides align to TRBD1. Germline loops: CDR1 MNHNS, CDR2 SASEGT. Losses at the gene ends were 6 bases for V and 2 bases for J; bases not matched to a gene: 2. The CDR3 contains 15 residues. CDR3 residues: CASRRDRAGANVLTF. CDR3 DNA sequence: TGTGCCAGCAGGAGGGACAGGGCTGGGGCCAACGTCCTGACTTTC.

The genes are TRBV2 and TRBJ2-5; TRBD1 might be the D (6 bases). Trimming took 6 bases from V and 5 from J, leaving 13 bases between them. This CDR3 contains 13 residues. Germline values: CDR1 SNHLY, CDR2 FYNNEI. The CDR3 here is CASRGDTGETQYF. For the CDR3, the DNA is TGTGCCAGCAGAGGGGACACGGGGGAGACCCAGTACTTC. Combining the CDR3 with reference TRBV2 and TRBJ2-5 gives the whole variable domain EPEVTQTPSHQVTQMGQEVILRCVPISNHLYFYWYRQILGQKVEFLVSFYNNEISEKSEIFDDQFSVERPDGSNFTLKIRSTKLEDSAMYFCASRGDTGETQYFGPGTRLLVL.

The gene calls are TRBV19 and TRBJ2-3; 13 nucleotides line up with TRBD2. V gave up 4 bases and J gave up 5 bases; unmatched junction bases: 9. The CDR3 is 17 residues long. Germline CDR1 reads LNHDA; CDR2 reads SQIVND (reference sequence). Written as DNA, the CDR3 is TGTGCCAGTAGTACCGGGACTAGCGGGATCGGACGAGATACGCAGTATTTT. Translated, it gives CASSTGTSGIGRDTQYF. The full variable domain, rest sourced from reference TRBV19 and TRBJ2-3, is DGGITQSPKYLFRKEGQNVTLSCEQNLNHDAMYWYRQDPGQGLRLIYYSQIVNDFQKGDIAEGYSVSREKKESFPLTVTSAQKNPTAFYLCASSTGTSGIGRDTQYFGPGTRLTVL.

This chain joins TRBV28 and TRBJ2-3; TRBD1 matches 8 bases. The CDR3 is made up of 15 amino acids. J gave up 0 bases and V 8 bases, and 7 bases lay outside the gene matches. Germline-derived CDR1 and CDR2 are MDHEN and SYDVKM. The CDR3 coding sequence is TGTGCCAGCGCCTTCGGGACAGGTAGCACAGATACGCAGTATTTT. Its protein is CASAFGTGSTDTQYF.

The sample holds one count of this clone. The chain couples TRBV7-8 to TRBJ2-2; D is possibly TRBD1 (5 bases). The CDR3 runs to 17 residues. From germline, CDR1 is SGHVS and CDR2 FQNEAQ. The germline V and J ends were trimmed by 5 bases and 3 bases, with 19 bases remaining between them. The CDR3 protein is CASSPRSRVGDTGELFF. The CDR3, as DNA: TGTGCCAGCAGCCCCCGGAGCAGGGTCGGCGACACCGGGGAGCTGTTTTTT. The full variable domain, in which reference TRBV7-8 and TRBJ2-2 provide the parts outside the CDR3, is GAGVSQSPRYKVAKRGQDVALRCDPISGHVSLFWYQQALGQGPEFLTYFQNEAQLDKSGLPSDRFFAERPEGSVSTLKIQRTQQEDSAVYLCASSPRSRVGDTGELFFGEGSRLTVL.

The V call is TRBV6-6, the J call TRBJ2-3; D is uncertain. The CDR3 has 14 amino acids. Trimming took 1 base from V and 0 from J, leaving 5 bases between them. Germline CDR1 reads MNHNY; CDR2 reads SVGAGI (reference sequence). As DNA, the CDR3 is TGTGCCAGCAGTTACTTGGGGAGCACAGATACGCAGTATTTT. This translates into CASSYLGSTDTQYF.

This clone was observed a few times. The chain uses TRBV5-1 and TRBJ1-1; D is perhaps TRBD1 (5 bases). V shed 6 bases and J shed 1 base, with 10 bases lying between them. Germline loops: CDR1 SGHRS, CDR2 YFSETQ. The CDR3 is 13 residues long. DNA of the CDR3: TGCGCCAGCAAAAGGGGTACGAACACTGAAGCTTTCTTT. Translated, it gives CASKRGTNTEAFF.

This chain links TRBV7-2 with TRBJ1-3, with D perhaps matching TRBD1 (5 bases). Trimming left V 6 bases short and J 2 bases short, with 11 bases between. Per the germline V gene, CDR1 is SGHTA and CDR2 is FQGNSA. The CDR3 has 14 amino acids. CDR3 loop: CASSFDSAGNTIYF. DNA of the CDR3: TGTGCCAGCAGTTTCGACAGCGCTGGAAACACCATATATTTT.

This clone showed up just a few times. The chain recombines TRBV28 with TRBJ1-2, with 9 bases matching TRBD1. CDR3 length: 14 residues. Germline CDR1 and CDR2: MDHEN and SYDVKM. The trim removed 10 bases at V and 7 bases at J, leaving 13 bases unmatched. The CDR3 is CAIGTWTGVSGYTF. CDR3 nucleotides: TGTGCCATCGGAACGTGGACAGGGGTTTCTGGCTACACCTTC.

The rearrangement uses TRBV5-5 and TRBJ2-3; 9 bases are a match to TRBD2. J gave up 5 bases and V 4 bases, and 11 bases lay outside the gene matches. The CDR3 is 16 residues long. Germline V gene lookup returns CDR1 SGHKS and CDR2 YYEKEE (reference sequence). The CDR3 loop reads CASSKGAEAGGDTQYF. The CDR3 nucleotides read TGTGCCAGCAGCAAAGGAGCCGAAGCGGGGGGAGATACGCAGTATTTT.

The V and J genes are TRBV9 and TRBJ2-2; D not resolved. The germline CDR1 and CDR2 sequences are SGDLS and YYNGEE. This CDR3 is 14 amino acids long. V gave up 2 bases and J gave up 1 base, with 6 bases separating them. The CDR3 nucleotides read TGTGCCAGCAGCGTGGCAGGGAACACCGGGGAGCTGTTTTTT. Translation gives CASSVAGNTGELFF.